Shown below are 9 T cell receptor beta chains from a single sample sequenced in a study of human T cells and chemical hapten exposure listed by TCRdb under 2021. Libraries came from RACE. Sequenced on a NextSeq 500. TCRdb reran the public reads through fastp at Q25 and MiXCR, keeping productive beta chains. Entries that share a CDR3 protein sequence are merged under the most common genes and DNA. This sample lists approximately 96,000 distinct CDR3 sequences; about a tenth were detected once. Around 2% of the sample goes to the ten largest clones. The time point label, read with the paper, signifies: patch test 2, 6 weeks after DPC sensitization. What this sample's treatment or condition label stands for: therapeutic diphenylcyclopropenone sensitization with weekly scalp DPC. The material was whole blood, obtained in connection with sensitization to the hapten diphenylcyclopropenone (DPC). These receptor sequences come from a woman between 35 and 50 years old with alopecia areata. Some clones in this sample may be carry-over from other donors' samples.

This chain links TRBV12-3 or TRBV12-4 with TRBJ2-4; D possibly corresponds to TRBD2 (6 bases). The CDR3 contains 14 residues. The V and J ends lost 4 bases and 8 bases respectively, with 15 bases between them. CDR3 sequence (DNA): TGTGCCAGCAGTTACCTAGCGATGGGGGACATTCAGTACTTC. It is translated as CASSYLAMGDIQYF.

This chain links TRBV10-3 with TRBJ2-1, with 13 bases aligning to TRBD2. V lost 9 bases and J lost 8; bases outside the gene matches: 7. Looked up from germline, CDR1 is ENHRY and CDR2 is SYGVKD. The CDR3 runs 14 residues. CDR3 nucleotide sequence: TGTGCCATTTCTGGGACTAGCGGGATCGATGAGCAGTTCTTC. Its protein is CAISGTSGIDEQFF.

The rearrangement links TRBV7-8 to TRBJ2-2, with 7 bases that match TRBD2. This CDR3 spans 17 amino acids. The ends lost 4 bases at V and 1 base at J; junction bases unmatched: 9. Germline V gene data show CDR1 as SGHVS and CDR2 as FQNEAQ. Written as DNA, the CDR3 is TGTGCCAGCAGCTCGAGACCGGGACTACTGAACACCGGGGAGCTGTTTTTT. Translating it yields CASSSRPGLLNTGELFF.

This clonotype was seen ten or more times. This chain joins TRBV20-1 and TRBJ2-3; 7 positions match TRBD1. CDR1 is DFQATT, CDR2 SNEGSKA, per germline (reference sequence). The CDR3 consists of 14 residues. V was pared by 2 bases and J by 3 bases, with 5 bases of the junction left unmatched. This chain's CDR3 is CSARKGAATDTQYF. CDR3 nucleotides: TGCAGTGCTAGAAAGGGGGCAGCGACAGATACGCAGTATTTT.

This clonotype has a handful of counts. The V call is TRBV7-9, the J call TRBJ2-7, with D tentatively TRBD1 (6 bases). V was pared by 5 bases and J by 6 bases, with 23 bases between. Germline V gives CDR1 SEHNR, CDR2 FQNEAQ (reference sequence). This CDR3 has 16 amino acids. This chain's CDR3 is CASSALLGWGQSEQYF. The CDR3 region has the DNA TGTGCCAGCAGCGCCCTACTGGGATGGGGGCAATCCGAGCAGTACTTC.

This clonotype came up many times. The chain combines TRBV28 with TRBJ2-1, with D unclear. Looked up from germline, CDR1 is MDHEN and CDR2 is SYDVKM. The V end lost 6 bases, the J end lost 4 bases, and 10 bases lay between the germline ends. The length of the CDR3 is 13 residues. In nucleotides, the CDR3 is TGTGCCAGCAGGGGTTACGTGTACAATGAGCAGTTCTTC. Protein: CASRGYVYNEQFF. The whole variable domain, remainder taken from reference TRBV28 and TRBJ2-1, is DVKVTQSSRYLVKRTGEKVFLECVQDMDHENMFWYRQDPGLGLRLIYFSYDVKMKEKGDIPEGYSVSREKKERFSLILESASTNQTSMYLCASRGYVYNEQFFGPGTRLTVL.

The chain recombines TRBV28 with TRBJ1-2, with D possibly matching TRBD1 (5 bases). CDR1 MDHEN and CDR2 SYDVKM come from the germline V gene. The CDR3 has 15 residues. Trimming took off 8 bases at V and 0 bases at J, with 16 bases between the two ends. The CDR3 bases are TGTGCCAGCCGGCCGTGGGGGTTGGCTAACTATGGCTACACCTTC. This translates into CASRPWGLANYGYTF.

This clonotype was seen only a few times. The V call is TRBV5-6, the J call TRBJ1-2; no firm D call. From germline, CDR1 is SGHDT and CDR2 YYEEEE. The V end lost 0 bases, the J end lost 5 bases, and 2 bases lay between the germline ends. The CDR3 sequence is 11 residues long. The CDR3 bases are TGTGCCAGCAGCTTGGGTTATGGCTACACCTTC. It yields the protein CASSLGYGYTF.

This clonotype appeared many times. This chain links TRBV20-1 with TRBJ1-3; 7 bases align to TRBD1. The CDR3 is made up of 14 amino acids. J was trimmed by 4 bases and V by 0 bases; bases with no gene match: 3. Looked up from germline, CDR1 is DFQATT and CDR2 is SNEGSKA (reference sequence). CDR3 in DNA: TGCAGTGCTAGAGACACAGGGGTAGGAAACACCATATATTTT. This gives the protein CSARDTGVGNTIYF.